This is a list of T cell receptor beta chains from one sample in a study of cytomegalovirus exposure and HLA in healthy donors. Method: immunoSEQ multiplex PCR; TCRdb's copy keeps in-frame clones and lacks some. The sample consists of about 150,000 clones, more than 7.5% of them appearing once. Sequencing was carried out using PBMCs. These receptors originate from a man in his forties or fifties in good health and CMV-seronegative. The CDR3 runs from the conserved cysteine through the conserved F or W. The D gene is left open where the match is weak. Size is stated for part of the rows, as once, few or many counts, or as a class when the clone is expanded.

d_call	v_call	clone_size	j_call	cdr3_nt	cdr3_aa
-	TRBV7-8	-	TRBJ1-5	TGTGCCAGCACCAACTTTGGGGGCCGGGGCAATCAGCCCCAGCATTTT	CASTNFGGRGNQPQHF
TRBD2	TRBV7-8	few	TRBJ2-7	TGTGCCAGCAGCCCCCGCGGGGGGCTGGTTTCCTACGAGCAGTACTTC	CASSPRGGLVSYEQYF
-	TRBV7-8	few	TRBJ1-5	TGTGCCAGCAGCTTAGAGCAGGGCCCCAATCAGCCCCAGCATTTT	CASSLEQGPNQPQHF
TRBD2	TRBV6-1	-	TRBJ2-3	TGTGCCAGCAGTGATTCGATATGGGCGGGAGAGGCTGATACGCAGTATTTT	CASSDSIWAGEADTQYF
TRBD1	TRBV6-5	few	TRBJ2-1	TGTGCCAGCAGTTACCGGGACAGGGCCTACAATGAGCAGTTCTTC	CASSYRDRAYNEQFF
TRBD1	TRBV19	-	TRBJ2-2	TGTGCCAGTAGTAATCAGGGGGCCGGGGAGCTGTTTTTT	CASSNQGAGELFF
-	TRBV5-1	few	TRBJ2-5	TGCGCCAGCAGCTTAGGGAGTGGGGAGACCCAGTACTTC	CASSLGSGETQYF
TRBD2	TRBV5-1	-	TRBJ2-7	TGCGCCAGCAGTCGGACTAGCGGGGGGTCCTACGAGCAGTACTTC	CASSRTSGGSYEQYF
-	TRBV9	few	TRBJ2-5	TGTGCCAGCAGCGTAGGAGGCGGGACGTACCAAGAGACCCAGTACTTC	CASSVGGGTYQETQYF
TRBD2	TRBV7-9	-	TRBJ2-5	TGTGCCAGCAGCTTAGGGAGCGGGAAAGAGACCCAGTACTTC	CASSLGSGKETQYF
-	TRBV6-1	few	TRBJ2-7	TGTGCCAGCAGCTCCCCCGAGGGAAGTTCCTACGAGCAGTACTTC	CASSSPEGSSYEQYF
TRBD1	TRBV4-1	-	TRBJ2-3	TGCGCCAGCAGCCTGGGACAGCGCACAGATACGCAGTATTTT	CASSLGQRTDTQYF
-	TRBV2	-	TRBJ1-2	TGTGCCACGCGAAGGAGTATTAACTATGGCTACACCTTC	CATRRSINYGYTF
-	TRBV30	few	TRBJ2-5	TGTGCCTGGAATGTAAACCAGTTCCAAGAGACCCAGTACTTC	CAWNVNQFQETQYF
-	TRBV5-1	large	TRBJ1-2	TGCGCCAGCAGTTTTGGCCGGGGGAATGGCTACACCTTC	CASSFGRGNGYTF
TRBD2	TRBV5-4	-	TRBJ2-1	TGTGCCAGCAGCTGGGGGCTAGCGGGAGGGGGGGGCAATGAGCAGTTCTTC	CASSWGLAGGGGNEQFF
-	TRBV6-5	many	TRBJ1-6	TGTGCCAGCAGACTATCGGTGGCCTATAATTCACCCCTCCACTTT	CASRLSVAYNSPLHF
TRBD1	TRBV5-1	-	TRBJ2-2	TGCGCCAGCGTCGGACAGGGCGGAGGGGGGGAGCTGTTTTTT	CASVGQGGGGELFF
-	TRBV28	-	TRBJ1-2	TGTGCCAGCAGTTTTAACAGGATTATCCATGGCTACACCTTC	CASSFNRIIHGYTF
TRBD1	TRBV4-2	few	TRBJ1-2	TGTGCCAGCAGCCAAGATGGGACAGGGCTTAACTATGGCTACACCTTC	CASSQDGTGLNYGYTF
TRBD2	TRBV4-1	few	TRBJ2-1	TGCGCCAGCAGCCACCCTCAAGCGGGAGTCTCGCTAAATGAGCAGTTCTTC	CASSHPQAGVSLNEQFF
-	TRBV19	-	TRBJ2-1	TGTGCCAGTAATCTAGCGTGGGGCTACAATGAGCAGTTCTTC	CASNLAWGYNEQFF
-	TRBV29-1	-	TRBJ2-5	TGCAGCGTTGTTAGGGGCTCACGGGGGGAGACCCAGTACTTC	CSVVRGSRGETQYF
-	TRBV19	-	TRBJ2-2	TGTGCCAGTAGTAAGGGGATAAACACCGGGGAGCTGTTTTTT	CASSKGINTGELFF
-	TRBV28	-	TRBJ2-7	TGTGCCAGCAGCGCACAGGGCCCGAGCTCCTACGAGCAGTACTTC	CASSAQGPSSYEQYF
-	TRBV6-5	-	TRBJ2-7	TGTGCCAGCAGTTACTCTCCAGGGTCCTACGAGCAGTACTTC	CASSYSPGSYEQYF
-	TRBV7-2	-	TRBJ2-3	TGTGCCAGCAGCTTAGGCCCCACAAGCACAGATACGCAGTATTTT	CASSLGPTSTDTQYF
TRBD2	TRBV28	-	TRBJ2-7	TGTGCCAGCAGTGGGAACGCGGGAGGGCCGATCTACGAGCAGTACTTC	CASSGNAGGPIYEQYF
TRBD1	TRBV19	few	TRBJ1-2	TGTGCCAGTAGTCCCTCGACCGGGACAGGGAATGGCTACACCTTC	CASSPSTGTGNGYTF
TRBD1	TRBV29-1	-	TRBJ1-1	TGCAGCGTTGCCGACAGGGGGTACACTGAAGCTTTCTTT	CSVADRGYTEAFF
-	TRBV18	-	TRBJ2-3	TGTGCCAGCTCACCCCCCCCCGGAGTTACGCAGTATTTT	CASSPPPGVTQYF
TRBD2	TRBV11-3	few	TRBJ2-1	TGTGCCAGCAGCTCAGGACTAGCGGGAGTATTCGACAATGAGCAGTTCTTC	CASSSGLAGVFDNEQFF
-	TRBV2	few	TRBJ2-1	TGTGCCAGCTGGGGGGAAGGGACGGTCAATGAGCAGTTCTTC	CASWGEGTVNEQFF
TRBD1	TRBV7-3	-	TRBJ2-3	TGTGCCAGCAGCCAGGGACAGCGCACAGATACGCAGTATTTT	CASSQGQRTDTQYF
-	TRBV7-6	few	TRBJ1-4	TGTGCCAGCAGCGGGCAGACAACTAATGAAAAACTGTTTTTT	CASSGQTTNEKLFF
TRBD2	TRBV2	few	TRBJ2-7	TGTGCCAGCAGTGGGGTAGCGGGAGGGGCCGAGCAGTACTTC	CASSGVAGGAEQYF
-	TRBV10-3	-	TRBJ2-5	TGTGCCATCAGTGAGACGCGGGAAGAGACCCAGTACTTC	CAISETREETQYF
-	TRBV27	few	TRBJ2-1	TGTGCCAGCAGCCTCGGAGGTTGGGAGTTTATGAATGAGCAGTTCTTC	CASSLGGWEFMNEQFF
TRBD1	TRBV29-1	few	TRBJ2-7	TGCAGCGTTGACGGGACAGGGGGCAGCGAGCAGTACTTC	CSVDGTGGSEQYF
TRBD1	TRBV30	-	TRBJ1-2	TGTGCCTGGAGTGGGGGGACAGGGAGTTCTCACACCTTC	CAWSGGTGSSHTF
-	TRBV7-6	few	TRBJ1-3	TGTGCCAGCAGCTTAGCAAGACAGCACTCTGGAAACACCATATATTTT	CASSLARQHSGNTIYF
-	TRBV7-8	few	TRBJ1-5	TGTGCCAGCAGCCCACCTTACCGGACAGAGAATAGCAATCAGCCCCAGCATTTT	CASSPPYRTENSNQPQHF
TRBD1	TRBV5-1	-	TRBJ1-4	TGCGCCAGCAGCCTCACCTCCTCAGGGGGCAATGAAAAACTGTTTTTT	CASSLTSSGGNEKLFF
TRBD2	TRBV13	-	TRBJ2-1	TGTGCCAGCAGCAAGGGGACTAGCGGGAGGAAAGAGCAGTTCTTC	CASSKGTSGRKEQFF
-	TRBV19	-	TRBJ1-1	TGTGCCAGTAGTATCGGGGGGGTTGACACTGAAGCTTTCTTT	CASSIGGVDTEAFF
-	TRBV6-1	-	TRBJ1-3	TGTGCCAGCAGTGATCCCCCCCGGACAGGAAACACCATATATTTT	CASSDPPRTGNTIYF
TRBD2	TRBV9	-	TRBJ2-3	TGTGCCAGCAGCGTAGCTGGAGGGGCGGGGGGGAGCACAGATACGCAGTATTTT	CASSVAGGAGGSTDTQYF
-	TRBV6-5	few	TRBJ1-2	TGTGCCAGCACCAACGGCGGGGCGTCGGTCTATGGCTACACCTTC	CASTNGGASVYGYTF
TRBD2	TRBV30	-	TRBJ2-1	TGTGCCTGGGGGGCGTATCGGACTAGCGGGCGGCTAGAGCAGTTCTTC	CAWGAYRTSGRLEQFF
-	TRBV4-1	few	TRBJ2-5	TGCGCCAGCAGCCAAGGCGGGACAGACCAAGAGACCCAGTACTTC	CASSQGGTDQETQYF
TRBD1	TRBV6-5	few	TRBJ2-7	TGTGCCAGCATCAGAGATCGGACAGGCTACTACGAGCAGTACTTC	CASIRDRTGYYEQYF
TRBD1	TRBV28	few	TRBJ1-1	TGTGCCAGCAGTCTCGGACAGGGTAAATCGAGGTCTGAAGCTTTCTTT	CASSLGQGKSRSEAFF
-	TRBV5-8	-	TRBJ1-1	TGTGCCAGCAGCTTGATTCCCGTTGACACTGAAGCTTTCTTT	CASSLIPVDTEAFF
-	TRBV7-3	-	TRBJ1-6	TGTGCCAGCAGCCCCAGTGCTCGGGGGAATTCACCCCTCCACTTT	CASSPSARGNSPLHF
TRBD1	TRBV6-1	medium-sized	TRBJ2-7	TGTGCCAGCAGTGAAGCCGGGACAGTTAACGAGCAGTACTTC	CASSEAGTVNEQYF
TRBD1	TRBV14	few	TRBJ1-4	TGTGCCAGCAGCAAGGATTTTCGACAGGGAGAAACGACTAATGAAAAACTGTTTTTT	CASSKDFRQGETTNEKLFF
TRBD1	TRBV11-2	-	TRBJ1-4	TGTGCCAGCAGCTTAGCAGCAGGGGGAGGCGAAAAACTGTTTTTT	CASSLAAGGGEKLFF
-	TRBV5-6	few	TRBJ2-6	TGTGCCAGCAGCTTGGGGTCGGCGAGGTCGTCGGGGGCCAACGTCCTGACTTTC	CASSLGSARSSGANVLTF